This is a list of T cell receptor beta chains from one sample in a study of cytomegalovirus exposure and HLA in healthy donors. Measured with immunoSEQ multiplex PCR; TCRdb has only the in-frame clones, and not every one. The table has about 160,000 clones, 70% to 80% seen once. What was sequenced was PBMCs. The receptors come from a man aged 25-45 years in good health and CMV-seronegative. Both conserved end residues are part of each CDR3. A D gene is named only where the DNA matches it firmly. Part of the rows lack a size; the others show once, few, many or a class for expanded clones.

CDR3nt: TGTGCCAGCAGCCAGGGTCATGGCTACACCTTC
CDR3aa: CASSQGHGYTF
abundance: NA
j_gene: TRBJ1-2
v_gene: TRBV2
d_gene: NA

CDR3nt: TGTGCCATCAGTTCTTCAGGGTCGGACTATGGCTACACCTTC
CDR3aa: CAISSSGSDYGYTF
abundance: NA
j_gene: TRBJ1-2
v_gene: TRBV10-3
d_gene: NA

CDR3nt: TGTGCCAGCAGTTACTCGGAGACAGTCATCTACGAGCAGTACTTC
CDR3aa: CASSYSETVIYEQYF
abundance: NA
j_gene: TRBJ2-7
v_gene: TRBV6-5
d_gene: NA

CDR3nt: TGCGCCACCACCATAAACGACAGGGGGCAGGGGGAGACCCAGTACTTC
CDR3aa: CATTINDRGQGETQYF
abundance: NA
j_gene: TRBJ2-5
v_gene: TRBV4-1
d_gene: TRBD1

CDR3nt: TGTGCTAGCAGCTTAATCAGGGAGAACACCGGGGAGCTGTTTTTT
CDR3aa: CASSLIRENTGELFF
abundance: once
j_gene: TRBJ2-2
v_gene: TRBV7-7
d_gene: NA

CDR3nt: TGTGCCAGCATCAAGGACAGGGCCGACTACAATCAGCCCCAGCATTTT
CDR3aa: CASIKDRADYNQPQHF
abundance: NA
j_gene: TRBJ1-5
v_gene: TRBV7-8
d_gene: TRBD1

CDR3nt: TGTGCCACCAGCATCCTGACAGGGGGCGGTGAGCAGTTCTTC
CDR3aa: CATSILTGGGEQFF
abundance: NA
j_gene: TRBJ2-1
v_gene: TRBV15
d_gene: TRBD1

CDR3nt: TGTGCCAGCAGTTGGACAGCTATGAACACTGAAGCTTTCTTT
CDR3aa: CASSWTAMNTEAFF
abundance: NA
j_gene: TRBJ1-1
v_gene: TRBV2
d_gene: NA

CDR3nt: TGTGCCAGCTACGGACTAGGGAGCGGGTACGAGCAGTACTTC
CDR3aa: CASYGLGSGYEQYF
abundance: NA
j_gene: TRBJ2-7
v_gene: TRBV27
d_gene: TRBD2

CDR3nt: TGTGCCAGCAGCTTAACCCTTGACATCGGGACAGGAGTTATCGGCTACACCTTC
CDR3aa: CASSLTLDIGTGVIGYTF
abundance: NA
j_gene: TRBJ1-2
v_gene: TRBV7-9
d_gene: TRBD1

CDR3nt: TGTGCCAGCAGCGGATTCGACAGGGGCTACGACAATGAGCAGTTCTTC
CDR3aa: CASSGFDRGYDNEQFF
abundance: NA
j_gene: TRBJ2-1
v_gene: TRBV7-9
d_gene: TRBD1

CDR3nt: TGTGCCAGCAGCCCCGGGGCAGGGGTCGAGTCTGAAGCTTTCTTT
CDR3aa: CASSPGAGVESEAFF
abundance: NA
j_gene: TRBJ1-1
v_gene: TRBV9
d_gene: NA

CDR3nt: TGTGCCAGCAGCCAAGACTCCTGGGAGGTTGGAAACACCATATATTTT
CDR3aa: CASSQDSWEVGNTIYF
abundance: NA
j_gene: TRBJ1-3
v_gene: TRBV4-2
d_gene: NA

CDR3nt: TGTGCCAGCAGCTCCTCTCCTGTAGCTGGAAACACCATATATTTT
CDR3aa: CASSSSPVAGNTIYF
abundance: few
j_gene: TRBJ1-3
v_gene: TRBV7-2
d_gene: NA

CDR3nt: TGTGCCAGCAGCCGCCGACTAGCGGAATACCAAGAGACCCAGTACTTC
CDR3aa: CASSRRLAEYQETQYF
abundance: NA
j_gene: TRBJ2-5
v_gene: TRBV4-2
d_gene: TRBD2

CDR3nt: TGTGCCAGCAGCTCCAGCTCCTACGAGCAGTACTTC
CDR3aa: CASSSSSYEQYF
abundance: once
j_gene: TRBJ2-7
v_gene: TRBV7-3
d_gene: NA

CDR3nt: TGCGCCAGTAGCCCGGGGGGGACCCCCTACGAGCAGTACTTC
CDR3aa: CASSPGGTPYEQYF
abundance: NA
j_gene: TRBJ2-7
v_gene: TRBV10-1
d_gene: TRBD2

CDR3nt: TGTGCCAGCAGCAAAGGACAGGGGGAGGGGTCGGATCAGCCCCAGCATTTT
CDR3aa: CASSKGQGEGSDQPQHF
abundance: NA
j_gene: TRBJ1-5
v_gene: TRBV21-1
d_gene: NA